The source of this TCR beta chain is a study of CD8+CD57+ T cells in acquired aplastic anemia. Whoever was chosen for sequencing had shown CD8+CD57+ cell expansion by flow cytometry. V shed 2 bases, J shed 3 bases, and the junction held 16 bases outside the gene matches. Germline CDR1 DFQATT, CDR2 SNEGSKA (reference sequence). This CDR3 is built from 17 residues. CDR3 and TCR beta VDJ profiling relied on a genomic DNA template. TCRdb analysed the reads with MiXCR anew, one entry per CDR3 protein. The data contain around 42,000 distinct CDR3 sequences, approximately 63% of them singletons. The sequenced sample was sorted CD4+, CD8+, or CD8+CD57+ T cells (not recorded which) from PBMCs. The sequence was collected from a human donor with aplastic anemia. This chain connects TRBV20-1 to TRBJ2-7; 7 nucleotides agree with TRBD1. This CDR3 reads CSARRIVPGQISYEQYF. As DNA, the CDR3 is TGCAGTGCTAGACGAATAGTACCGGGACAGATTAGCTACGAGCAGTACTTC.